This TCR beta chain was recovered during a study of blood T cell repertoires in COVID-19. About the research overall: COVID-19 samples, acute and convalescent, were from the United States, Italy and Spain. PBMCs, B-cell-depleted T cells, or T cells provided the cDNA or gDNA that made up the material.

Under the authors' procedure: Amplifying reference gene primers gave estimates of nucleated cell counts. Clones were read by immunoSEQ multiplex PCR, and TCRdb kept only the in-frame ones, dropping some. V and J calls and clone size are those listed in that table; D and trimming were worked out from the DNA. The repertoire holds approximately 240,000 clones, roughly 84% seen once, with around 5.5% in the top ten. The germline gives CDR1 SGHKS, CDR2 YYEKEE (reference sequence). The CDR3 runs 12 residues. Between the trimmed V and J ends, which lost 5 bases and 1 base, there was a span of 6 bases. Sequences were obtained from peripheral blood. The clonotype comes from a woman aged 55 to 70 who had recovered from COVID-19. The chain recombines TRBV5-5 with TRBJ1-1; D remains ambiguous. Here the CDR3 DNA reads TGTGCCAGCAGTTGGCAGAACACTGAAGCTTTCTTT. Its translation: CASSWQNTEAFF.